The next 18 T cell receptor beta chains were all read from a single sample in a study of post-analysis software for immune sequencing data. Findings and limits, study-wide: Controls had lower frequencies than patients of about 5 TRBV segments, which included TRBV5-6, TRBV5-1 and TRBV20-1.

The TCR beta cDNA libraries contained unique molecular identifiers. TCRdb used MiXCR to reprocess the PCR reads, holding one entry per CDR3 protein. This table has hundreds of thousands of distinct CDR3 sequences, roughly 30% appearing once. Their specific antigens are unknown. The sequenced sample was blood. All receptors come from a girl aged 5 to 17 with multiple sclerosis.

This clonotype has at least ten counts. The chain recombines TRBV29-1 with TRBJ2-1; weak D call: TRBD1 (6 bases). The CDR3 is 17 amino acids. The germline gives CDR1 SQVTM, CDR2 ANQGSEA. Trimming stripped 1 base from V and 5 bases from J, with 21 bases between. CDR3: CSVEVRDTRDTNNEQFF. The CDR3 DNA reads as TGCAGCGTTGAAGTTCGGGACACCCGGGACACCAACAATGAGCAGTTCTTC.

This clonotype was detected many times. The gene calls are TRBV29-1 and TRBJ2-1; the match to TRBD2 covers 7 bases. This CDR3 is built from 13 residues. The J segment lost 7 bases and the V segment lost 0 bases, leaving 3 bases of the junction unmatched. Germline CDR1 and CDR2: SQVTM and ANQGSEA. The CDR3 protein is CSVEDAGVNEQFF. CDR3 DNA sequence: TGCAGCGTTGAAGATGCGGGGGTTAATGAGCAGTTCTTC.

This chain links TRBV7-2 with TRBJ1-2, with D unclear. From germline, CDR1 is SGHTA and CDR2 FQGNSA. This CDR3 spans 15 amino acids. V lost 4 bases to trimming and J lost 4 bases, with 16 bases between them. The CDR3 nucleotides read TGTGCCAGCAGCTCACCGGAACGGGAGGGCTATGGCTACACCTTC. Its translation is CASSSPEREGYGYTF.

This chain links TRBV7-9 with TRBJ1-1; D uncertain. CDR3 length: 16 residues. CDR1 and CDR2 (germline): SEHNR, FQNEAQ (reference sequence). The ends were cut back, 1 base at V and 4 bases at J, with 16 bases in the middle. The DNA of the CDR3 is TGTGCCAGCAGCTTAGTGAAGATGGGGAGAGGCACTGAAGCTTTCTTT. Protein: CASSLVKMGRGTEAFF.

This rearrangement joins TRBV7-6 to TRBJ1-6, with TRBD1 identical over 7 bases. V trimming: 2 bases; J trimming: 14 bases; junction bases outside the gene matches: 9. Germline values: CDR1 SGHVS, CDR2 FNYEAQ. This CDR3 comprises 14 residues. For the CDR3, the DNA is TGTGCCAGCAGCTTAAATACAGGGGTTGGAACCCTCCACTTT. This translates into CASSLNTGVGTLHF. Complete variable domain (other parts from reference TRBV7-6 and TRBJ1-6): GAGVSQSPRYKVTKRGQDVALRCDPISGHVSLYWYRQALGQGPEFLTYFNYEAQQDKSGLPNDRFSAERPEGSISTLTIQRTEQRDSAMYRCASSLNTGVGTLHFGNGTRLTVT.

This clonotype appeared many times. The rearrangement links TRBV9 to TRBJ2-1, with 13 bases aligning to TRBD2. CDR3 length equals 15 residues. Germline loops: CDR1 SGDLS, CDR2 YYNGEE. With V trimmed by 0 bases and J by 7 bases, 1 base remained unmatched. The CDR3 DNA is TGTGCCAGCAGCGTAGGACTAGCGGGAGGAAATGAGCAGTTCTTC. This translates into CASSVGLAGGNEQFF.

This chain links TRBV20-1 with TRBJ2-7; TRBD1 agrees at 9 bases. The CDR3 has 17 residues. CDR1 DFQATT and CDR2 SNEGSKA come from the germline V gene (reference sequence). Trimming removed 6 bases from V and 2 bases from J; junction bases left unmatched: 17. This CDR3 is CSARRQGGPIRAYEQYF. DNA for the CDR3: TGCAGTGCAAGAAGACAGGGGGGGCCCATTAGGGCCTACGAGCAGTACTTC.

V is TRBV9 and J is TRBJ2-5, with a weak D call TRBD2 (5 bases). The CDR3 consists of 14 residues. CDR1 and CDR2 from the germline V gene are SGDLS and YYNGEE. Trimming cost V 0 bases and J 5 bases, with 11 bases left between them. The CDR3 nucleotides read TGTGCCAGCAGCGTAGCGGTAGCGTGGGAGACCCAGTACTTC. Its protein product is CASSVAVAWETQYF.

The V gene is TRBV5-1, the J gene TRBJ2-3; D call uncertain. The CDR3 sequence is 14 residues long. Germline assignment: CDR1 SGHRS and CDR2 YFSETQ. Trimming cost V 7 bases and J 2 bases, with 14 bases left between them. The DNA for the CDR3 is TGCGCCAGCGGAACGGGCCGATACACAGATACGCAGTATTTT. It specifies CASGTGRYTDTQYF.

V is TRBV20-1 and J is TRBJ1-5, with TRBD1 matching 9 bases. The V and J ends lost 6 bases and 4 bases, in that order; junction bases with no gene match: 7. The germline CDR1 and CDR2 sequences are DFQATT and SNEGSKA (reference sequence). The CDR3 is made up of 14 amino acids. CDR3: CSADQTGGNQPQHF. CDR3 in DNA: TGCAGTGCCGACCAGACAGGGGGTAATCAGCCCCAGCATTTT.

This clonotype was seen a few times. The genes are TRBV6-6 and TRBJ1-5; TRBD1 matches 10 bases. The CDR3 consists of 14 residues. J lost 6 bases, V lost 5 bases, and 4 bases had no gene match. CDR1 and CDR2 (germline): MNHNY, SVGAGI (reference sequence). CDR3 in DNA: TGTGCCAGCAGTGACAGGGGGCCGACTCAGCCCCAGCATTTT. Residues: CASSDRGPTQPQHF.

This clonotype was observed a single time. The chain uses TRBV7-9 and TRBJ2-3; tentative D call: TRBD2 (6 bases). Per the germline V gene, CDR1 is SEHNR and CDR2 is FQNEAQ (reference sequence). V lost 5 bases to trimming and J lost 7 bases, with 13 bases between them. The CDR3 loop spans 13 amino acids. CDR3 sequence (DNA): TGTGCCAGCAGCCTTCCGGCGGGGAATACGCAGTATTTT. Its protein product is CASSLPAGNTQYF.

The chain employs TRBV5-1 and TRBJ2-3; possible D gene TRBD1, 6 bases. Germline V gives CDR1 SGHRS, CDR2 YFSETQ. The CDR3 sequence is 14 residues long. V lost 2 bases and J lost 5, with 12 bases in between. The CDR3 loop reads CASSFGPTGDTQYF. CDR3 nucleotides: TGCGCCAGCAGCTTCGGACCGACAGGAGATACGCAGTATTTT.

This clonotype has a single count. The gene calls are TRBV20-1 and TRBJ2-3, with D possibly being TRBD2 (5 bases). The CDR3 is 14 residues long. The germline V gene encodes CDR1 DFQATT and CDR2 SNEGSKA (reference sequence). The germline V and J ends were trimmed by 1 base and 2 bases, with 10 bases remaining between them. The CDR3 is CSARVPGITDTQYF. Written as DNA, the CDR3 is TGCAGTGCTAGAGTGCCGGGAATCACAGATACGCAGTATTTT.

This clonotype was observed a handful of times. DNA for the CDR3: TGCAGCGTTGAGAGGGACATGCCCTACGAGCAGTACTTC. This translates into CSVERDMPYEQYF. This chain links TRBV29-1 with TRBJ2-7; weak D call: TRBD1 (6 bases). The CDR3 spans 13 residues. Trimming removed 3 bases from V and 2 bases from J, with 11 bases in between. Per germline, CDR1 SQVTM and CDR2 ANQGSEA.

In DNA form, the CDR3 reads TGTGCCAGCAGTTTACTGTCTAGCAATCAGCCCCAGCATTTT. Protein product: CASSLLSSNQPQHF. The V call is TRBV27, the J call TRBJ1-5; D gene unclear. Between the trimmed V and J ends, which lost 2 bases and 0 bases, there was a span of 5 bases. The CDR3 has 14 amino acids. CDR1 and CDR2 from the germline V gene are MNHEY and SMNVEV (reference sequence).

The gene calls are TRBV6-1 and TRBJ2-7; D ambiguous. V was cut by 3 bases and J by 5 bases, with 14 bases left in between. This CDR3 region has 14 residues. The germline V gene has CDR1 MNHNS and CDR2 SASEGT. The DNA of the CDR3 is TGTGCCAGCAGTGACGGAGACGAGAGGCACGAGCAGTACTTC. As protein: CASSDGDERHEQYF.

The rearrangement links TRBV14 to TRBJ2-2; D is undetermined. This CDR3 has 15 residues. Looked up from germline, CDR1 is SGHDN and CDR2 is FVKESK. V shed 3 bases and J shed 0 bases, with 8 bases lying between them. For the CDR3, the DNA is TGTGCCAGCAGCCACCTAAATACGAACACCGGGGAGCTGTTTTTT. Protein: CASSHLNTNTGELFF.